This T cell receptor beta chain originates from a study of T cell responses to AZD1222 COVID-19 vaccine. Study details: Combined were second doses at about 4 or about 12 weeks.

Overall study findings and caveats: In all cases, repertoires were sampled only after the peak T cell response. Only a handful of AZD1222 recipients, more than 5 in all, had baseline seropositivity.

Of note for this clone: As yet, its antigen is unknown.

Clones were sequenced by immunoSEQ multiplex PCR, and TCRdb holds only the in-frame ones, with some missing. The table shows fewer than 110,000 clones, with around 89% occurring only once. V was pared by 6 bases and J by 4 bases, with 6 bases of the junction left unmatched. CDR1 and CDR2 from the germline V gene are MNHEY and SMNVEV (reference sequence). This CDR3 comprises 15 residues. The starting material was peripheral blood, obtained on day 0 of AZD1222 vaccination. This clonotype originated in an adult in good health. The gene calls are TRBV27 and TRBJ2-6; 7 bases fit TRBD1. The chain's CDR3 is CASRKTGSGANVLTF. CDR3 coding DNA: TGTGCCAGCAGAAAGACAGGGTCGGGGGCCAACGTCCTGACTTTC.